Sequencing of this T cell receptor (beta chain) was carried out in a study of T cells in Graves' hyperthyroidism and ophthalmopathy. Whole-study results and caveats: Ophthalmopathy was told apart from stable hyperthyroidism by a 13 V-J model.

From RNA transcripts, TCR beta CDR3 regions were amplified. TCR CDR3 underwent first-round RT-PCR with the HTBI primer set. TCRdb ran MiXCR on the multiplex PCR reads and lists one entry per CDR3 protein. The sample records approximately 330,000 distinct CDR3 sequences, over 20% being singletons. This CDR3 region has 15 residues. V was clipped by 0 bases and J by 3 bases, with 15 bases between them. Germline assignment: CDR1 DFQATT and CDR2 SNEGSKA (reference sequence). Researchers barred patients who had uncontrolled infection, other autoimmune disease, pregnancy or lactation. Turning to this clonotype: Its specificity is unknown.

The sample taken for sequencing was blood. The chain is built from TRBV20-1 and TRBJ2-7, with a weak D call TRBD1 (6 bases). The TCR originated in a woman aged 45-65 years with Graves' hyperthyroidism. In nucleotides, the CDR3 is TGCAGTGCTAGAGATGAGGGGGACGGTTACTACGAGCAGTACTTC. It is translated as CSARDEGDGYYEQYF.